The clone carrying this T cell receptor beta chain was counted many times. TCR beta CDR3 region amplification was performed from RNA transcripts. Carried out on the TCR CDR3, a first-round RT-PCR used the HTBI primer set. A single record per CDR3 protein comes from TCRdb applying MiXCR to the multiplex PCR reads. The sample holds about 400,000 distinct CDR3 sequences, around an eighth seen once. This CDR3 comprises 11 residues. The germline V gene has CDR1 SQVTM and CDR2 ANQGSEA. With 5 bases removed from V and 6 bases from J, the gap between germline ends came to 10 bases. The source of the sample is a study of T cells in Graves' hyperthyroidism and ophthalmopathy. Used for diagnoses were clinical symptoms, serum thyroxine and TRAb, thyroid ultrasound and orbital computed tomography.

The sample consisted of blood. This chain joins TRBV29-1 and TRBJ1-1; TRBD1 might be the D (5 bases). This receptor was identified in a man between 45 and 60 years old with Graves' ophthalmopathy. The CDR3 loop is CSVLQVPEAFF. CDR3 bases: TGCAGCGTTTTACAGGTCCCTGAAGCTTTCTTT.